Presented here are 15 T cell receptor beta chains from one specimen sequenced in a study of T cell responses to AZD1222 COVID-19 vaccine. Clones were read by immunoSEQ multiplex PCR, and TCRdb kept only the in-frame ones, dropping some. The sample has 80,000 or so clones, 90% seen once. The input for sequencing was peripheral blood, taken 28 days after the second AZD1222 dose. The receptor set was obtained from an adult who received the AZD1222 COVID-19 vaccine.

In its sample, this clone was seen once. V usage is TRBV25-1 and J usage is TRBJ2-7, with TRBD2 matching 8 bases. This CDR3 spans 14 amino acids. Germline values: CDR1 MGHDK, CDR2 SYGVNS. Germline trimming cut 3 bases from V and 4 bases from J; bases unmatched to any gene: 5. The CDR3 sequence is CASSDSGMMYEQYF. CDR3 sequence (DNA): TGTGCCAGCAGTGATAGCGGGATGATGTACGAGCAGTACTTC.

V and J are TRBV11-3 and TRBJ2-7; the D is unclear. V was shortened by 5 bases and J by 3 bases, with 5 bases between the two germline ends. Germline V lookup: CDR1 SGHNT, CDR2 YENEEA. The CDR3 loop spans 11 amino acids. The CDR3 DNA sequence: TGTGCCAGCAGCAGCCTCTACGAGCAGTACTTC. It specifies CASSSLYEQYF.

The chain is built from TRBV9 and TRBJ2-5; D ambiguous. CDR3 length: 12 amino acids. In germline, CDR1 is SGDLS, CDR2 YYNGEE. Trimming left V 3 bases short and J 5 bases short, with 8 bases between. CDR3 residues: CASSDSLETQYF. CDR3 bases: TGTGCCAGCAGCGATAGTTTGGAGACCCAGTACTTC.

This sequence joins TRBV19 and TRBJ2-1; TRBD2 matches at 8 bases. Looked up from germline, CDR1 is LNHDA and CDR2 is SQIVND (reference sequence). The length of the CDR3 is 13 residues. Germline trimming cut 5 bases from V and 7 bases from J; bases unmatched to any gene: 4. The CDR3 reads CASSRTSINEQFF. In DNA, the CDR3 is TGTGCCAGTAGTCGGACTAGCATAAATGAGCAGTTCTTC. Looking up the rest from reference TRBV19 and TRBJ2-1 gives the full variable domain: DGGITQSPKYLFRKEGQNVTLSCEQNLNHDAMYWYRQDPGQGLRLIYYSQIVNDFQKGDIAEGYSVSREKKESFPLTVTSAQKNPTAFYLCASSRTSINEQFFGPGTRLTVL.

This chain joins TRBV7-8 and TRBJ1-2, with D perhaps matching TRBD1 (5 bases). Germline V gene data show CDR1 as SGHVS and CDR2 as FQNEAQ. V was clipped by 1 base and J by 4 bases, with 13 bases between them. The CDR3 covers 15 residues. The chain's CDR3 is CASSLEGTGTYGYTF. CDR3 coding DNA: TGTGCCAGCAGCTTAGAGGGGACCGGGACCTATGGCTACACCTTC. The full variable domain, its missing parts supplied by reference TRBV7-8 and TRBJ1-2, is GAGVSQSPRYKVAKRGQDVALRCDPISGHVSLFWYQQALGQGPEFLTYFQNEAQLDKSGLPSDRFFAERPEGSVSTLKIQRTQQEDSAVYLCASSLEGTGTYGYTFGSGTRLTVV.

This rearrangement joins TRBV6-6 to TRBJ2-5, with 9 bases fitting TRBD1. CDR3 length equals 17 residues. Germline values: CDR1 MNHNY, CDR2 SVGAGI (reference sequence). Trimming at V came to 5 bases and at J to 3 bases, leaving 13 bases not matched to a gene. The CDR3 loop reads CASSHLGQGTVEETQYF. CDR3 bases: TGTGCCAGCAGTCACCTGGGACAGGGAACAGTGGAAGAGACCCAGTACTTC.

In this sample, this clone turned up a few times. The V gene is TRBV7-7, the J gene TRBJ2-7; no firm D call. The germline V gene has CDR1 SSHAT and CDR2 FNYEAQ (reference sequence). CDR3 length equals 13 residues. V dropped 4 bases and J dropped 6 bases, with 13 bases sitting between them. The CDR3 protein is CASSSKLGFEQYF. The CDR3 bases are TGTGCCAGCAGCTCCAAGTTGGGTTTCGAGCAGTACTTC. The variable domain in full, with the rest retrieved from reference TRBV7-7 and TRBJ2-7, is GAGVSQSPRYKVTKRGQDVTLRCDPISSHATLYWYQQALGQGPEFLTYFNYEAQPDKSGLPSDRFSAERPEGSISTLTIQRTEQRDSAMYRCASSSKLGFEQYFGPGTRLTVT.

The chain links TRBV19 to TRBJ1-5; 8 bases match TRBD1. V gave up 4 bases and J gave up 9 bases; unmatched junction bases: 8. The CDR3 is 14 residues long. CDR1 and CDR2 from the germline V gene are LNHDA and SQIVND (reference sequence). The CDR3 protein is CASSKGWGTGPQHF. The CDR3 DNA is TGTGCCAGTAGTAAGGGCTGGGGGACAGGGCCCCAGCATTTT. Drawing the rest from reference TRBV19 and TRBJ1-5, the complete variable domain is DGGITQSPKYLFRKEGQNVTLSCEQNLNHDAMYWYRQDPGQGLRLIYYSQIVNDFQKGDIAEGYSVSREKKESFPLTVTSAQKNPTAFYLCASSKGWGTGPQHFGDGTRLSIL.

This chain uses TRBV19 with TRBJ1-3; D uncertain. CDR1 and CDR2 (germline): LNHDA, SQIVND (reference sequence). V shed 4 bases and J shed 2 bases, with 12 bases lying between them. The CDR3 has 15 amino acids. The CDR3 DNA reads TGTGCCAGTAGTAAGGGATCGGGAACTGGAAACACCATATATTTT. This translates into CASSKGSGTGNTIYF.

CDR3 residues: CASSVAVSEQFF. The CDR3 nucleotides are TGTGCCAGCAGCGTAGCTGTGTCTGAGCAGTTCTTC. The chain employs TRBV9 and TRBJ2-1; no reliable D call. Germline assignment: CDR1 SGDLS and CDR2 YYNGEE. Trimming shortened V by 0 bases and J by 9 bases, and 7 bases separated the two germline ends. CDR3 length: 12 residues.

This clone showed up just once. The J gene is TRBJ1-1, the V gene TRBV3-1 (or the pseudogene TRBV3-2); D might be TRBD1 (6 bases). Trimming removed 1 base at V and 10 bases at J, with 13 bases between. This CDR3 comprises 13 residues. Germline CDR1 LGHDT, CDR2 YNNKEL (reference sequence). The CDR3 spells CASSQVGGRVAFF. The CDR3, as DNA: TGTGCCAGCAGCCAAGTGGGGGGGCGGGTAGCTTTCTTT.

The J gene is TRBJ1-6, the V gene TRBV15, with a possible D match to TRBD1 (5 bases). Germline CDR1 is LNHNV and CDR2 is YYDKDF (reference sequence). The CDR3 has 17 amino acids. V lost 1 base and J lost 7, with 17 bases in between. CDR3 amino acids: CATSRGVTGTVNSPLHF. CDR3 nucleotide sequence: TGTGCCACCAGCAGAGGAGTCACCGGGACGGTCAATTCACCCCTCCACTTT.

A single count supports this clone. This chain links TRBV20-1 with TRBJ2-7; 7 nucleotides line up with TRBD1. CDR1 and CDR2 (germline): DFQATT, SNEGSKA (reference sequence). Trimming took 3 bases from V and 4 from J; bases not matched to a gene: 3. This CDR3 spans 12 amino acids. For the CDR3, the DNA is TGCAGTGCTAGTACGGACAGGTACGAGCAGTACTTC. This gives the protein CSASTDRYEQYF.

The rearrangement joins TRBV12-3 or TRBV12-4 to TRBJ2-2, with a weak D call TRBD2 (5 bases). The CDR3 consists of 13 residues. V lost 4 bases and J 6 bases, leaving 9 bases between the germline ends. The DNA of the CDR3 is TGTGCCAGCAGTTCAACGGGGTCCGGGGAGCTGTTTTTT. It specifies CASSSTGSGELFF.

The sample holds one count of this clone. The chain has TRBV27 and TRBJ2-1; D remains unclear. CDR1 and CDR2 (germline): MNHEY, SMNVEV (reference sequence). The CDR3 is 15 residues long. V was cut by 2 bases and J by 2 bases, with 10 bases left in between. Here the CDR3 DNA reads TGTGCCAGCAGTTTAGAGCTCGACGCCTACAATGAGCAGTTCTTC. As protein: CASSLELDAYNEQFF.